These 3 T cell receptor beta chains were sequenced from one sample in a study of T cells expressing NK-cell markers. TCRdb reprocessed the 5' RACE reads and keeps a single row for each CDR3 protein, giving no DNA. Reported are 500,000 to 600,000 distinct CDR3 sequences; the ten largest clones contain around 3.3%. The sequenced sample consisted of blood T cells: a sorted CD56 or NKG2C T cell subset, CD4+ or CD8+ T cells, or bulk PBMC T cells (not recorded which). These receptors were taken from a man aged 18 to 29 in good health.

This chain links TRBV5-1 with TRBJ2-3; TCRdb's D call of TRBD2 is untestable without DNA. Germline V gene lookup returns CDR1 SGHRS and CDR2 YFSETQ. The CDR3 has 12 amino acids. This chain's CDR3 is CASSPDWQSQYF.

V usage is TRBV5-5 and J usage is TRBJ1-5; lacking DNA, the TRBD1 call made by TCRdb goes unchecked. This CDR3 comprises 14 residues. CDR1 and CDR2 (germline): SGHKS, YYEKEE (reference sequence). The CDR3 sequence: CASSGRDAAQPQHF.

The chain links TRBV5-1 to TRBJ1-1; TCRdb proposes TRBD1, but this gene call is untestable without DNA. This CDR3 has 16 residues. Germline CDR1 SGHRS, CDR2 YFSETQ. This CDR3 reads CASSVSPGTGKDEAFF.